The clone carrying this T cell receptor beta chain showed up many times. What it binds is unknown. This sample was included in a study of read filtering for tumor transcriptome and immune sequencing. Background on the study: Patients were about 17 male and 13 to 15 female, mean age 65.9 years, range about 45 to 85.

Notes on the study in general: In IR-seq, single-read clonotypes were roughly 82% of clonotypes but around 3.5% of reads.

This CDR3 region has 14 residues. V lost 6 bases and J 5 bases, leaving 15 bases between the germline ends. From 350 to 500 ng of RNA, a library with molecular barcoded alpha/delta and beta/gamma adaptors was made. One entry per CDR3 protein, called by TCRdb with MiXCR from the reads. The sample contains fewer than 50,000 distinct CDR3 sequences, approximately 13% of which appear only once. The TCR comes from a donor at least 40 years old with multiple myeloma. The sequencing sample was made of a population of CD138-negative cells sorted from bone marrow. This rearrangement joins TRBV12-3 or TRBV12-4 to TRBJ2-3, with no clear D. CDR3 loop: CASRKAPSEDTQYF. The CDR3 coding sequence is TGTGCCAGCAGAAAGGCCCCTAGTGAAGATACGCAGTATTTT.